The 20 T cell receptor beta chains reported below all come from one sample, sequenced in a study of T cell repertoires in cytomegalovirus infection. In TCRdb, the reads were re-called with MiXCR into one record per CDR3 protein. The repertoire holds about 490,000 distinct CDR3 sequences, with about 11% as singletons. Sequencing was carried out using PBMCs. The source of these receptors is a human donor in good health (CMV status not recorded). Some clones in this sample may be carry-over from other donors' samples.

This clonotype was observed once. A read error may explain this, as a much larger clone is one base away. The chain uses TRBV10-3 and TRBJ2-1; no firm D call. This CDR3 is 16 amino acids long. Trimming removed 0 bases at V and 0 bases at J, with 9 bases between. Germline V gene sequence: CDR1 ENHRY, CDR2 SYGVKD. The CDR3 reads CAISESTCDSYNEQFF. The CDR3 coding sequence is TGTGCCATCAGTGAGTCGACGTGCGACTCCTACAATGAGCAGTTCTTC.

This clonotype was observed a few times. The chain couples TRBV20-1 to TRBJ2-1, with D possibly being TRBD1 (6 bases). V was shortened by 1 base and J by 7 bases, with 17 bases between the two germline ends. The CDR3 spans 15 residues. Germline assignment: CDR1 DFQATT and CDR2 SNEGSKA (reference sequence). This CDR3 is CSARGYQGKGNEQFF. The DNA for the CDR3 is TGCAGTGCTAGAGGTTATCAGGGGAAAGGGAATGAGCAGTTCTTC.

The table lists this clonotype with many counts. The CDR3 region is CASSRWRDGSYNEQFF. The CDR3 DNA reads as TGTGCCAGCAGCCGCTGGCGGGACGGCTCCTACAATGAGCAGTTCTTC. This chain connects TRBV14 to TRBJ2-1, with a tentative D call TRBD2 (6 bases). Trimming removed 4 bases at V and 0 bases at J, with 13 bases between. The CDR3 loop spans 16 amino acids. From germline, CDR1 is SGHDN and CDR2 FVKESK.

There are many counts of this clonotype. The rearrangement joins TRBV6-2 or TRBV6-3 to TRBJ2-2; D call uncertain. V lost 4 bases, J lost 5 bases, and 11 bases lay in between. Germline values: CDR1 MNHEY, CDR2 SVGEGT. The CDR3 has 14 residues. The CDR3 DNA sequence: TGTGCCAGCAGTTTTGGCAGGATAACCGGGGAGCTGTTTTTT. Protein sequence: CASSFGRITGELFF.

This clonotype was recorded many times. V usage is TRBV5-1 and J usage is TRBJ2-7, with 9 positions matching TRBD2. J was trimmed by 1 base and V by 1 base; bases with no gene match: 3. CDR1 SGHRS and CDR2 YFSETQ come from the germline V gene. This CDR3 contains 15 residues. The CDR3 reads CASSLSTSGSYEQYF. The CDR3 DNA sequence: TGCGCCAGCAGCTTGTCGACTAGCGGATCCTACGAGCAGTACTTC. Full variable domain (rest looked up from reference TRBV5-1 and TRBJ2-7): KAGVTQTPRYLIKTRGQQVTLSCSPISGHRSVSWYQQTPGQGLQFLFEYFSETQRNKGNFPGRFSGRQFSNSRSEMNVSTLELGDSALYLCASSLSTSGSYEQYFGPGTRLTVT.

This clonotype was detected many times. This chain connects TRBV7-9 to TRBJ2-7; the D is unclear. CDR3 length: 13 amino acids. The V end was cut by 1 base, the J end by 4 bases, with 8 bases between. The germline gives CDR1 SEHNR, CDR2 FQNEAQ (reference sequence). The CDR3 reads CASSLEPNYEQYF. Here the CDR3 DNA reads TGTGCCAGCAGCTTAGAACCCAATTACGAGCAGTACTTC.

This clonotype was counted many times. The rearrangement links TRBV20-1 to TRBJ1-2; the match to TRBD1 covers 7 bases. This CDR3 is 15 amino acids long. Germline CDR1 and CDR2: DFQATT and SNEGSKA (reference sequence). Unmatched junction bases numbered 14, after V lost 8 bases and J lost 2 bases. The CDR3 nucleotides are TGCAGTCCTAAGCTCGACAGGGAAGAGAACTATGGCTACACCTTC. Protein sequence: CSPKLDREENYGYTF.

The table lists this clonotype with many counts. The chain recombines TRBV3-1 with TRBJ1-5; perhaps TRBD1 as D (5 bases). The CDR3 runs 15 residues. The germline V and J ends were trimmed by 0 bases and 9 bases, with 15 bases remaining between them. Germline V CDR1 and CDR2: LGHDT, YNNKEL (reference sequence). The CDR3 DNA is TGTGCCAGCAGCCAAGATGTGGGGACGGAGGGGCCCCAGCATTTT. Translation: CASSQDVGTEGPQHF.

This chain uses TRBV30 with TRBJ2-1, with D perhaps TRBD1 or TRBD2 (5 bases each). V was pared by 2 bases and J by 5 bases, with 19 bases between. CDR1 is GTSNPN and CDR2 is SVGIG in the germline V gene (reference sequence). This CDR3 spans 16 amino acids. CDR3 sequence reads: CAWSTRTGTINNEQFF. DNA of the CDR3: TGTGCCTGGAGTACCCGAACCGGGACGATAAACAATGAGCAGTTCTTC. The whole variable domain, filled in from reference TRBV30 and TRBJ2-1, reads SQTIHQWPATLVQPVGSPLSLECTVEGTSNPNLYWYRQAAGRGLQLLFYSVGIGQISSEVPQNLSASRPQDRQFILSSKKLLLSDSGFYLCAWSTRTGTINNEQFFGPGTRLTVL.

This clonotype was counted ten times or more. The chain employs TRBV5-4 and TRBJ2-7; TRBD2 agrees at 9 bases. The CDR3 has 15 amino acids. The ends lost 0 bases at V and 0 bases at J; junction bases unmatched: 1. Germline V gives CDR1 SGHNT, CDR2 YYREEE (reference sequence). The CDR3 sequence: CASSLGLAASYEQYF. The CDR3 DNA follows: TGTGCCAGCAGCTTGGGACTAGCGGCCTCCTACGAGCAGTACTTC.

This clonotype was seen repeatedly, ten times or more. The chain employs TRBV28 and TRBJ2-7; 7 bases agree with TRBD1. V lost 10 bases to trimming and J lost 4 bases; unmatched junction nucleotides: 10. This CDR3 is 13 amino acids long. CDR1 and CDR2 (germline): MDHEN, SYDVKM. CDR3 residues: CATYDRDRYEQYF. In DNA, the CDR3 is TGTGCCACCTATGACAGGGATCGATACGAGCAGTACTTC. Full variable domain (outside the CDR3, taken from reference TRBV28 and TRBJ2-7): DVKVTQSSRYLVKRTGEKVFLECVQDMDHENMFWYRQDPGLGLRLIYFSYDVKMKEKGDIPEGYSVSREKKERFSLILESASTNQTSMYLCATYDRDRYEQYFGPGTRLTVT.

This rearrangement joins TRBV30 to TRBJ1-4; D is undetermined. This CDR3 region has 13 residues. V was shortened by 7 bases and J by 7 bases, with 16 bases between the two germline ends. Per germline, CDR1 GTSNPN and CDR2 SVGIG (reference sequence). The CDR3 bases are TGTGCCTATTATCCGCCCACTGGTGAAAAACTGTTTTTT. This codes for CAYYPPTGEKLFF.

Ten or more counts support this clonotype. The rearrangement uses TRBV3-1 and TRBJ2-1, with D tentatively TRBD1 (5 bases). CDR3 length: 16 amino acids. Germline values: CDR1 LGHDT, CDR2 YNNKEL (reference sequence). V was cut by 0 bases and J by 5 bases, with 14 bases left in between. The CDR3 protein is CASSQDRRRGNNEQFF. The CDR3 DNA follows: TGTGCCAGCAGCCAAGACAGGCGAAGGGGCAACAATGAGCAGTTCTTC.

This clonotype was recorded at least ten times. The chain joins TRBV7-7 to TRBJ1-2; D might be TRBD1 (6 bases). Germline V CDR1 and CDR2: SSHAT, FNYEAQ (reference sequence). The CDR3 covers 14 residues. The V end lost 5 bases, the J end lost 3 bases, and 13 bases lay between the germline ends. In nucleotides, the CDR3 is TGTGCCAGCAGCCACCGGAGACAGGACTATGGCTACACCTTC. Its translation is CASSHRRQDYGYTF. Full variable domain (rest looked up from reference TRBV7-7 and TRBJ1-2): GAGVSQSPRYKVTKRGQDVTLRCDPISSHATLYWYQQALGQGPEFLTYFNYEAQPDKSGLPSDRFSAERPEGSISTLTIQRTEQRDSAMYRCASSHRRQDYGYTFGSGTRLTVV.

This clonotype was seen ten or more times. The rearrangement uses TRBV10-3 and TRBJ2-1; 9 bases align to TRBD2. There are 16 residues in the CDR3. V shed 2 bases, J shed 3 bases, and the junction held 5 bases outside the gene matches. Germline V lookup: CDR1 ENHRY, CDR2 SYGVKD. This CDR3 reads CAISEPSGTYYNEQFF. The CDR3 DNA sequence: TGTGCCATCAGTGAGCCTAGCGGGACGTACTACAATGAGCAGTTCTTC.

In its sample, this clonotype was seen many times. The rearrangement links TRBV7-6 to TRBJ1-2, with no clear D. The CDR3 contains 16 residues. Trimming stripped 1 base from V and 8 bases from J, with 20 bases between. Germline V gives CDR1 SGHVS, CDR2 FNYEAQ. The CDR3 sequence: CASSLVPRGPVEGYTF. CDR3 sequence (DNA): TGTGCCAGCAGCTTAGTCCCCCGAGGCCCTGTGGAAGGCTACACCTTC.

This clonotype was counted only a few times. This chain uses TRBV29-1 with TRBJ1-6; D may be TRBD1 (6 bases). CDR1 and CDR2 (germline): SQVTM, ANQGSEA. This CDR3 has 13 amino acids. Between the trimmed V and J ends, which lost 6 bases and 6 bases, there was a span of 12 bases. The CDR3 nucleotides are TGCAGCGTCGCTTCAGGGGCTAATTCACCCCTCCACTTT. Translated, it gives CSVASGANSPLHF.

This clonotype was counted between two and nine times. The rearrangement uses TRBV5-4 and TRBJ1-1, with 7 bases fitting TRBD1. The ends lost 2 bases at V and 0 bases at J; junction bases unmatched: 10. The germline gives CDR1 SGHNT, CDR2 YYREEE (reference sequence). CDR3 length equals 17 residues. CDR3 in DNA: TGTGCCAGCAGCTTAGACCGGGACAGACTAATGAACACTGAAGCTTTCTTT. Its translation: CASSLDRDRLMNTEAFF.

This sequence joins TRBV20-1 and TRBJ1-2; 7 nucleotides agree with TRBD1. The trim removed 4 bases at V and 8 bases at J, leaving 7 bases unmatched. The CDR3 spans 12 residues. Germline V gene data show CDR1 as DFQATT and CDR2 as SNEGSKA (reference sequence). The CDR3 DNA reads TGCAGTGCTACGACAGGGAATGGAGGCTACACCTTC. Its protein product is CSATTGNGGYTF.

J is TRBJ2-2 and V is TRBV10-1; D call uncertain. The CDR3 consists of 17 residues. CDR1 is WNHNN and CDR2 is SYGVQD in the germline V gene (reference sequence). Deletions cut 0 bases from V and 0 bases from J, with 11 bases between. For the CDR3, the DNA is TGCGCCAGCAGTGAGTCGTCAGTCTTCGCGAACACCGGGGAGCTGTTTTTT. Protein: CASSESSVFANTGELFF.